This record concerns one T cell receptor (beta chain) sequence. No antigen is known for it. Researchers ran the PCR with 60 Vbeta and 13 Jbeta primers. Profiled with immunoSEQ multiplex PCR; TCRdb holds only in-frame clones, not every one. Here the sample spans about 180,000 clones, around 76% being singletons. The data belong to a study of cytomegalovirus exposure and HLA in healthy donors. Study observations and caveats: Researchers reported in a later analysis that a missense DCLRE1C variant was tied to TCR beta V- and J-gene trimming.

This CDR3 contains 17 residues. The germline V and J ends were trimmed by 2 bases and 4 bases, with 19 bases remaining between them. The germline V gene encodes CDR1 MDHEN and CDR2 SYDVKM. The clonotype comes from a man aged 35-49 years in good health and CMV-seronegative. The J gene is TRBJ2-3, the V gene TRBV28; D perhaps matches TRBD2 (6 bases). Sequencing input: PBMCs. The CDR3 DNA follows: TGTGCCAGCAGTTTAGTTCGCTCGGGGGAGGACCCAGATACGCAGTATTTT. Translated, it gives CASSLVRSGEDPDTQYF. Filled out from reference TRBV28 and TRBJ2-3, the complete variable domain reads DVKVTQSSRYLVKRTGEKVFLECVQDMDHENMFWYRQDPGLGLRLIYFSYDVKMKEKGDIPEGYSVSREKKERFSLILESASTNQTSMYLCASSLVRSGEDPDTQYFGPGTRLTVL.